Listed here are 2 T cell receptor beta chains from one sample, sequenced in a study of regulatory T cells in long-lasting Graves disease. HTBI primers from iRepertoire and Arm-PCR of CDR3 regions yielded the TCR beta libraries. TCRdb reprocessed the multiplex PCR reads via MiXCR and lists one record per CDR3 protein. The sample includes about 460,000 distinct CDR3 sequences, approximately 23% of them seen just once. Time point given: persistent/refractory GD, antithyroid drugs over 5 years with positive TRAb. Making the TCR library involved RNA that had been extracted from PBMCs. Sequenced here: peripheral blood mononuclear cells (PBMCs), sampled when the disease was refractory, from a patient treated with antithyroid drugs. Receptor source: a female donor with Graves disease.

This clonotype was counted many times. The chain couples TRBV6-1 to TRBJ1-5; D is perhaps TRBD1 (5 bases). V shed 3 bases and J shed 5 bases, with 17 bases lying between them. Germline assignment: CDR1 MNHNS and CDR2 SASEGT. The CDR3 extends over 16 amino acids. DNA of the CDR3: TGTGCCAGCAGTGAGCGACCGGGACCCTCGGATCAGCCCCAGCATTTT. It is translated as CASSERPGPSDQPQHF.

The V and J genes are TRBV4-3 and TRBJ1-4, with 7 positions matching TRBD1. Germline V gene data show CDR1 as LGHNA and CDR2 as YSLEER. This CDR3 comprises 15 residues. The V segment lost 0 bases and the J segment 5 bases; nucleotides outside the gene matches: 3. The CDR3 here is CASSQEGTANEKLFF. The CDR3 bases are TGCGCCAGCAGCCAAGAAGGGACAGCAAATGAAAAACTGTTTTTT.